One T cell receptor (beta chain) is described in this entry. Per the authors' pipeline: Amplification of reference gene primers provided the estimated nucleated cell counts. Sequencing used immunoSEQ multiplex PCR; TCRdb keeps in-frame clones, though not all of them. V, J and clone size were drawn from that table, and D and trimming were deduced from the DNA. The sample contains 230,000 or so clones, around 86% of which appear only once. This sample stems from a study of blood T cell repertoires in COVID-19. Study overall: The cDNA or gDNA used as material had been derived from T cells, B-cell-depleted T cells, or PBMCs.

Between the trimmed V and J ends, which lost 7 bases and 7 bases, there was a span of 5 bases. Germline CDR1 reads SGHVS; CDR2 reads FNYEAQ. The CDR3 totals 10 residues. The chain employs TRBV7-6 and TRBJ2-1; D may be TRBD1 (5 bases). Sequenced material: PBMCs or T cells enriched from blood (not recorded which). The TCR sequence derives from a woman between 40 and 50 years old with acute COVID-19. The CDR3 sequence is CASKGNEQFF. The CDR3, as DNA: TGTGCCAGCAAGGGGAATGAGCAGTTCTTC. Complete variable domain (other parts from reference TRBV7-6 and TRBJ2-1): GAGVSQSPRYKVTKRGQDVALRCDPISGHVSLYWYRQALGQGPEFLTYFNYEAQQDKSGLPNDRFSAERPEGSISTLTIQRTEQRDSAMYRCASKGNEQFFGPGTRLTVL.